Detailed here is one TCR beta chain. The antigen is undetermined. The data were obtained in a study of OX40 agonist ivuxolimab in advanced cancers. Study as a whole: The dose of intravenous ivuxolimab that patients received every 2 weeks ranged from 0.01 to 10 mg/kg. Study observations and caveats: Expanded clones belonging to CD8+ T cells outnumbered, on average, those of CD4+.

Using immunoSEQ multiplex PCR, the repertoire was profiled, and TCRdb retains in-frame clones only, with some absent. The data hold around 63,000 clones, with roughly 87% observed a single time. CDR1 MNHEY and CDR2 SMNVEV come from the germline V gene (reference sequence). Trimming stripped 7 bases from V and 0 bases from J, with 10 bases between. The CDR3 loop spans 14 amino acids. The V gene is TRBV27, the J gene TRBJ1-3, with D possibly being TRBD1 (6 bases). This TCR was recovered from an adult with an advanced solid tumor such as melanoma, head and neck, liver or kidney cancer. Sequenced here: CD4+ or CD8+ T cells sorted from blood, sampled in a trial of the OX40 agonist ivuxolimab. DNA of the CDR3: TGTGCCAGCAAGGACAGACTCTCTGGAAACACCATATATTTT. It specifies CASKDRLSGNTIYF.